This T cell receptor (beta chain) originates from a study of T cell changes during pregnancy in multiple sclerosis. V was clipped by 6 bases and J by 5 bases; unmatched bases: 4. The CDR3 is made up of 14 amino acids. From germline, CDR1 is SEHNR and CDR2 FQNEAQ (reference sequence). Repertoires were generated with immunoSEQ multiplex PCR, while TCRdb's copy carries only in-frame clones and drops some. Altogether about 79,000 clones are present, around nine tenths being singletons, with the ten largest covering approximately 0.47%. This clone was detected only once. The sequenced sample was CD4+ T cells from peripheral blood mononuclear cells, obtained in the second trimester of pregnancy. The rearrangement links TRBV7-9 to TRBJ1-4, with 9 nucleotides matching TRBD1. The source is a female donor with multiple sclerosis, enrolled in a pregnancy study. The CDR3 here is CASSYGQGNEKLFF. DNA of the CDR3: TGTGCCAGCAGTTACGGACAGGGGAATGAAAAACTGTTTTTT. Full variable domain (rest looked up from reference TRBV7-9 and TRBJ1-4): DTGVSQNPRHKITKRGQNVTFRCDPISEHNRLYWYRQTLGQGPEFLTYFQNEAQLEKSRLLSDRFSAERPKGSFSTLEIQRTEQGDSAMYLCASSYGQGNEKLFFGSGTQLSVL.